This T cell receptor (beta chain) was documented in a study of OX40 agonist ivuxolimab in advanced cancers. The study, taken as a whole, reports: Doses of 0.1 to 3.0 mg/kg were accompanied by clonal expansion of CD4+ and CD8+ blood T cells by week 6.

Repertoires were generated with immunoSEQ multiplex PCR, while TCRdb's copy carries only in-frame clones and drops some. The sample has 66,000 or so clones, roughly 84% seen once; the top ten hold about 4.5%. CDR1 and CDR2 (germline): LGHNA, YSLEER. The CDR3 sequence is 16 residues long. V lost 0 bases to trimming and J lost 4 bases, with 15 bases between them. To note about this clone: Its antigen is unknown.

The source is an adult with an advanced solid tumor such as melanoma, head and neck, liver or kidney cancer. V gene TRBV4-3 combines with J gene TRBJ1-2; a possible D gene is TRBD1 (5 bases). The specimen comprised CD4+ or CD8+ T cells sorted from blood, sampled in a trial of the OX40 agonist ivuxolimab. This CDR3 reads CASSQDPQGLSYGYTF. Written as DNA, the CDR3 is TGCGCCAGCAGCCAAGATCCCCAGGGTTTGTCCTATGGCTACACCTTC.